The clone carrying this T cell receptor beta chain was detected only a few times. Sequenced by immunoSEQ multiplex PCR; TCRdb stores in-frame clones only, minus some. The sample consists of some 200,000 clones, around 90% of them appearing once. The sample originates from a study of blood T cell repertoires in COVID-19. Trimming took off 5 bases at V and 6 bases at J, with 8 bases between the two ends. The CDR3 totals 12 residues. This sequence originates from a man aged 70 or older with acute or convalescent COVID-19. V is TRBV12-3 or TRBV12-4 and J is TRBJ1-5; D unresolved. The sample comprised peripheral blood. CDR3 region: CASSGPGQPQHF. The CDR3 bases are TGTGCCAGCAGTGGGCCCGGTCAGCCCCAGCATTTT.